This is a list of T cell receptor beta chains from one sample in a study of response to subunit inactivated influenza vaccine. TCRdb used MiXCR to reprocess the RT-PCR reads, holding one entry per CDR3 protein. The sample has approximately 480,000 distinct CDR3 sequences, approximately 11% seen once. The sample in question was PBMCs from blood, obtained 45 days after vaccination. These TCRs come from a man aged 50 to 60 who received an inactivated influenza vaccine. Both conserved end residues are part of each CDR3. Each record gives: D gene, clone size, J gene, CDR3 length, V gene, CDR3 DNA, CDR3 protein. The D gene is left open where the match is weak. The listing skips clone size in some rows; elsewhere it reads once, few, many or a size class.

d_gene: TRBD2
abundance: many
j_gene: TRBJ2-3
len: 13
v_gene: TRBV29-1
CDR3nt: TGCAGCGTTGGGGGACTAGATGGGGATACGCAGTATTTT
CDR3aa: CSVGGLDGDTQYF

d_gene: TRBD2
abundance: many
j_gene: TRBJ2-3
len: 16
v_gene: TRBV28
CDR3nt: TGTGCCAGCAAAAATTTAGCGGGAGGTGGGACAGATACGCAGTATTTT
CDR3aa: CASKNLAGGGTDTQYF

d_gene: NA
abundance: many
j_gene: TRBJ2-3
len: 13
v_gene: TRBV2
CDR3nt: TGTGCCAGCAGTAGGGCCGTCACAGATACGCAGTATTTT
CDR3aa: CASSRAVTDTQYF

d_gene: TRBD1
abundance: few
j_gene: TRBJ1-1
len: 14
v_gene: TRBV6-1
CDR3nt: TGTGCCAGCATCATAGGACAGGGCGGAACTGAAGCTTTCTTT
CDR3aa: CASIIGQGGTEAFF

d_gene: NA
abundance: few
j_gene: TRBJ1-2
len: 15
v_gene: TRBV7-2
CDR3nt: TGTGCCAGCAGCTTAGCGCTGGAGTCATATTATGGCTACACCTTC
CDR3aa: CASSLALESYYGYTF

d_gene: TRBD2
abundance: few
j_gene: TRBJ2-5
len: 15
v_gene: TRBV18
CDR3nt: TGTGCCAGCTCACCCTTCGCGGGGGTACAAGAGACCCAGTACTTC
CDR3aa: CASSPFAGVQETQYF

d_gene: NA
abundance: few
j_gene: TRBJ2-2
len: 12
v_gene: TRBV5-6
CDR3nt: TGTGCCAGCAGCACAATCACCGGGGAGCTGTTTTTT
CDR3aa: CASSTITGELFF

d_gene: NA
abundance: many
j_gene: TRBJ2-7
len: 12
v_gene: TRBV18
CDR3nt: TGTGCCAGCTCACCATCAATCTACGAGCAGTACTTC
CDR3aa: CASSPSIYEQYF

d_gene: TRBD2
abundance: many
j_gene: TRBJ2-2
len: 14
v_gene: TRBV6-1
CDR3nt: TGTGCCAGCAAACTAGCGGGAGTCACCGGGGAGCTGTTTTTT
CDR3aa: CASKLAGVTGELFF

d_gene: TRBD2
abundance: NA
j_gene: TRBJ2-3
len: 17
v_gene: TRBV11-1
CDR3nt: TGTGCCAGCAGCCGGCTAGCGGGGGTGTTTAGCACAGATACGCAGTATTTT
CDR3aa: CASSRLAGVFSTDTQYF

d_gene: NA
abundance: few
j_gene: TRBJ2-5
len: 14
v_gene: TRBV5-1
CDR3nt: TGCGCCAGCAGCTTGATGGCCGTGGGGGAGACCCAGTACTTC
CDR3aa: CASSLMAVGETQYF

d_gene: NA
abundance: many
j_gene: TRBJ2-3
len: 12
v_gene: TRBV25-1
CDR3nt: TGTGCCAGCAGTGAATGGGAGAAGGGGCCAAATTTT
CDR3aa: CASSEWEKGPNF

d_gene: NA
abundance: NA
j_gene: TRBJ2-7
len: 14
v_gene: TRBV5-6
CDR3nt: TGTGCCAGCAGCTTGGCGCAGGACAACTACGAGCAGTACTTC
CDR3aa: CASSLAQDNYEQYF

d_gene: NA
abundance: NA
j_gene: TRBJ2-3
len: 14
v_gene: TRBV10-3
CDR3nt: TGTGCCATCAGTGACAGGCAGAGCACAGATACGCAGTATTTT
CDR3aa: CAISDRQSTDTQYF

d_gene: NA
abundance: NA
j_gene: TRBJ2-2
len: 12
v_gene: TRBV20-1
CDR3nt: TGCAGTGCTACCCAGACTACCGGGGAGCTGTTTTTT
CDR3aa: CSATQTTGELFF

d_gene: NA
abundance: few
j_gene: TRBJ2-4
len: 17
v_gene: TRBV15
CDR3nt: TGTGCCACCAGCAGAGATCTCGGTCAGTTCCTGCAAAACATTCAGTACTTC
CDR3aa: CATSRDLGQFLQNIQYF

d_gene: TRBD1
abundance: many
j_gene: TRBJ2-7
len: 14
v_gene: TRBV11-2
CDR3nt: TGTGCCAGCACCCGGACAGGGCCTTCCTACGAGCAGTACTTC
CDR3aa: CASTRTGPSYEQYF

d_gene: TRBD2
abundance: NA
j_gene: TRBJ2-7
len: 12
v_gene: TRBV20-1
CDR3nt: TGCAGTGCCGCGGGGGGGTTCGACGAGCAGTACTTC
CDR3aa: CSAAGGFDEQYF

d_gene: NA
abundance: NA
j_gene: TRBJ2-1
len: 15
v_gene: TRBV4-2
CDR3nt: TGTGCCAGCAGCCAAGATTATGCGGGTTTGAATGAGCAGTTCTTC
CDR3aa: CASSQDYAGLNEQFF

d_gene: NA
abundance: few
j_gene: TRBJ2-7
len: 14
v_gene: TRBV20-1
CDR3nt: TGCAGTGCTAGAGATCTTCTGGGCATCTACGAGCAGTACTTC
CDR3aa: CSARDLLGIYEQYF

d_gene: NA
abundance: NA
j_gene: TRBJ1-6
len: 15
v_gene: TRBV20-1
CDR3nt: TGCAGTGCTAGAGAGCCTGGGCACATTAATTCACCCCTCCACTTT
CDR3aa: CSAREPGHINSPLHF

d_gene: TRBD1
abundance: NA
j_gene: TRBJ1-1
len: 17
v_gene: TRBV24-1
CDR3nt: TGTGCCACCAGTGGACCTGAAAAACAGGGGAAGAACACTGAAGCTTTCTTT
CDR3aa: CATSGPEKQGKNTEAFF

d_gene: TRBD2
abundance: few
j_gene: TRBJ2-5
len: 16
v_gene: TRBV5-4
CDR3nt: TGTGCCAGCAGCTTGGAACTAGCGGGAGTAGCTGGGACCCAGTACTTC
CDR3aa: CASSLELAGVAGTQYF

d_gene: NA
abundance: few
j_gene: TRBJ1-5
len: 14
v_gene: TRBV5-6
CDR3nt: TGTGCCAGCAGCTTGGGGGGGGGGCCTCAGCCCCAGCATTTT
CDR3aa: CASSLGGGPQPQHF

d_gene: NA
abundance: many
j_gene: TRBJ2-3
len: 13
v_gene: TRBV7-2
CDR3nt: TGTGCCAGCAGCTTAGTGGGGGGTGGTACGCAGTATTTT
CDR3aa: CASSLVGGGTQYF

d_gene: NA
abundance: few
j_gene: TRBJ2-3
len: 14
v_gene: TRBV12-3/TRBV12-4
CDR3nt: TGTGCCAGTGGAGGGCAATCTAGCACAGATACGCAGTATTTT
CDR3aa: CASGGQSSTDTQYF

d_gene: NA
abundance: NA
j_gene: TRBJ2-7
len: 13
v_gene: TRBV20-1
CDR3nt: TGCAGTGCTTCACGACAGGTTGGATACGAGCAGTACTTC
CDR3aa: CSASRQVGYEQYF

d_gene: NA
abundance: NA
j_gene: TRBJ2-1
len: 13
v_gene: TRBV19
CDR3nt: TGTGCCAGTAGCATCGACAGGGAGGGTGAGCAGTTCTTC
CDR3aa: CASSIDREGEQFF

d_gene: NA
abundance: NA
j_gene: TRBJ2-7
len: 17
v_gene: TRBV28
CDR3nt: TGTGCCAGCAGCCCTTTGAGGGGGGACAGTGGTATCGACGAGCAGTACTTC
CDR3aa: CASSPLRGDSGIDEQYF

d_gene: TRBD2
abundance: many
j_gene: TRBJ2-3
len: 19
v_gene: TRBV5-1
CDR3nt: TGCGCCAGCAGCTTGGAAGCCTTAGCGGGTCCTCCCTACACAGATACGCAGTATTTT
CDR3aa: CASSLEALAGPPYTDTQYF

d_gene: NA
abundance: NA
j_gene: TRBJ1-1
len: 13
v_gene: TRBV7-2
CDR3nt: TGTGCCAGTAGACCAACCAGGGAGACTGAAGCTTTCTTT
CDR3aa: CASRPTRETEAFF

d_gene: NA
abundance: many
j_gene: TRBJ1-4
len: 12
v_gene: TRBV20-1
CDR3nt: TGCAGTGCTAGACGGGGCAGGGAAAAACTGTTTTTT
CDR3aa: CSARRGREKLFF

d_gene: NA
abundance: few
j_gene: TRBJ2-5
len: 14
v_gene: TRBV14
CDR3nt: TGTGCCAGCAGCCAAGGATACGAGAGAGAGACCCAGTACTTC
CDR3aa: CASSQGYERETQYF

d_gene: NA
abundance: few
j_gene: TRBJ2-4
len: 14
v_gene: TRBV25-1
CDR3nt: TGTGCCAGCTCACACAGGGAGGCCAAAAACATTCAGTACTTC
CDR3aa: CASSHREAKNIQYF

d_gene: TRBD2
abundance: few
j_gene: TRBJ2-1
len: 15
v_gene: TRBV10-3
CDR3nt: TGTGCCGCCCATCCTAGCGGGAGGGCCAGAAATGAGCAGTTCTTC
CDR3aa: CAAHPSGRARNEQFF

d_gene: NA
abundance: many
j_gene: TRBJ2-5
len: 11
v_gene: TRBV7-9
CDR3nt: TGTGCCAGCAGCCGAAAAGAGACCCAGTACTTC
CDR3aa: CASSRKETQYF

d_gene: NA
abundance: NA
j_gene: TRBJ2-7
len: 13
v_gene: TRBV11-2
CDR3nt: TGTGCCAGCAGGGGAATAGGGTCCTACGAGCAGTACTTC
CDR3aa: CASRGIGSYEQYF

d_gene: NA
abundance: NA
j_gene: TRBJ1-6
len: 14
v_gene: TRBV20-1
CDR3nt: TGCAGTGCTAGAAGGGTCGAAATGAATTCACCCCTCCACTTT
CDR3aa: CSARRVEMNSPLHF

d_gene: TRBD2
abundance: few
j_gene: TRBJ2-1
len: 16
v_gene: TRBV5-1
CDR3nt: TGCGCCAGCAGCTTAGGGACTAGCGGGATGTGGAATGAGCAGTTCTTC
CDR3aa: CASSLGTSGMWNEQFF

d_gene: TRBD2
abundance: many
j_gene: TRBJ2-2
len: 17
v_gene: TRBV6-4
CDR3nt: TGTGCCAGCAGTGACCAGCGGGGCACCATGAACACCGGGGAGCTGTTTTTT
CDR3aa: CASSDQRGTMNTGELFF

d_gene: NA
abundance: NA
j_gene: TRBJ2-6
len: 16
v_gene: TRBV4-3
CDR3nt: TGCGCCAGCAGCCTGACTGGGGCGTCTGGGGCCAACGTCCTGACTTTC
CDR3aa: CASSLTGASGANVLTF

d_gene: TRBD2
abundance: few
j_gene: TRBJ2-7
len: 15
v_gene: TRBV5-1
CDR3nt: TGCGCCAGCACCCAAGTACTTGGCGGGGGGAACGAGCAGTACTTC
CDR3aa: CASTQVLGGGNEQYF

d_gene: NA
abundance: NA
j_gene: TRBJ2-3
len: 17
v_gene: TRBV11-2
CDR3nt: TGTGCCAGCAGCTTAGGTTTCAGTCTAACTAGCACAGATACGCAGTATTTT
CDR3aa: CASSLGFSLTSTDTQYF

d_gene: NA
abundance: NA
j_gene: TRBJ2-5
len: 14
v_gene: TRBV5-1
CDR3nt: TGCGCCAGCAGCTTGGCCTATGGGGCGGAGACCCAGTACTTC
CDR3aa: CASSLAYGAETQYF

d_gene: TRBD1
abundance: few
j_gene: TRBJ2-6
len: 19
v_gene: TRBV4-3
CDR3nt: TGCGCCAGCAGCCAAGATCGGGACAGGCTGGAGCGTGGGGCCAACGTCCTGACTTTC
CDR3aa: CASSQDRDRLERGANVLTF

d_gene: NA
abundance: few
j_gene: TRBJ1-5
len: 14
v_gene: TRBV10-3
CDR3nt: TGTGCCACCGGGGGGGACATCGGCAATCAGCCCCAGCATTTT
CDR3aa: CATGGDIGNQPQHF

d_gene: NA
abundance: NA
j_gene: TRBJ1-1
len: 14
v_gene: TRBV10-3
CDR3nt: TGTGCCATCAGTGACTGGACAGCCAACACTGAAGCTTTCTTT
CDR3aa: CAISDWTANTEAFF

d_gene: TRBD2
abundance: once
j_gene: TRBJ2-3
len: 15
v_gene: TRBV4-2
CDR3nt: TGTGCCAGCAGCCACGGGGGGGCCGGCACAGATACGCAGTATTTT
CDR3aa: CASSHGGAGTDTQYF

d_gene: TRBD1
abundance: few
j_gene: TRBJ1-5
len: 12
v_gene: TRBV10-3
CDR3nt: TGTAGGGACAGGGAGGGCAATCAGCCCCAGCATTTT
CDR3aa: CRDREGNQPQHF

d_gene: TRBD1
abundance: few
j_gene: TRBJ2-1
len: 15
v_gene: TRBV7-9
CDR3nt: TGTGCCAGCAGCTACCAAACAGGGGGTGGCGATGAGCAGTTCTTC
CDR3aa: CASSYQTGGGDEQFF